Detailed here is one T cell receptor beta chain. Its antigen is unknown. This entry belongs to a study of identical twins. Broader study findings: Within monozygotic twins, out-of-frame TCR alpha sharing was underestimated by the models. Insertions were reduced in abundant cord blood beta clonotypes but not in memory repertoires.

TCRdb reprocessed the 5' RACE reads via MiXCR and lists one record per CDR3 protein. This sample has a few hundred thousand distinct CDR3 sequences; 9% to 10% occur once, and the top ten carry around 8.6%. Trimming pared 4 bases from V and 4 bases from J, leaving 14 bases between. From germline, CDR1 is LGHNA and CDR2 YNFKEQ. This CDR3 contains 15 residues. Input material: naive T cells sorted from blood. The chain has TRBV4-2 and TRBJ2-1; maybe TRBD1 (6 bases). The source is a woman aged 45-65 years in good health. The CDR3 nucleotides are TGTGCCAGCAGCCTTAGGGGGATGGCGTACAATGAGCAGTTCTTC. It specifies CASSLRGMAYNEQFF.